Below, one T cell receptor (beta chain) is given with its context. The antigen is unknown. This record belongs to a study of cytomegalovirus exposure and HLA in healthy donors. Overall study results and limits: Altogether, around 160 TCR beta chains were recorded as cytomegalovirus-associated. TCR clusters originating in the first cohort tended to co-occur in the 100 to 150 validation repertoires, according to a later analysis. Most TCR sequences were uncommon, yet certain public TCRs appeared in many donors. In vitro experiments confirmed that three CMV-associated chains were specific for CMV antigens.

Clones were sequenced by immunoSEQ multiplex PCR, and TCRdb holds only the in-frame ones, with some missing. The repertoire holds about 360,000 clones, with approximately 90% as singletons. This CDR3 is built from 16 residues. The ends lost 4 bases at V and 5 bases at J; junction bases unmatched: 11. Germline V CDR1 and CDR2: MGHRA, YSYEKL. This TCR came from a woman under 30 in good health and CMV-seronegative. Sequenced input: PBMCs. This chain connects TRBV4-1 to TRBJ1-2, with 9 nucleotides matching TRBD1. The CDR3: CASSLRRDREGYGYTF. DNA of the CDR3: TGCGCCAGCAGCCTCCGGCGGGACAGGGAGGGTTATGGCTACACCTTC.